This T cell receptor beta chain appears in the sequencing data of a study of blood T cell repertoires in COVID-19. Across the study: Both acute and convalescent COVID-19 samples were obtained from the United States, Italy and Spain. In each case, the material was cDNA or gDNA derived from T cells, B-cell-depleted T cells, or PBMCs.

CDR3 length: 15 amino acids. Trimming took off 5 bases at V and 1 base at J, with 14 bases between the two ends. Germline CDR1 SGHNT, CDR2 YENEEA. Original processing notes: Estimates of nucleated cell counts were drawn from the amplification of reference gene primers. The data were produced by immunoSEQ multiplex PCR, yet TCRdb's version contains in-frame clones alone and is incomplete. V, J and clone size are taken as reported in that table, and D and trimming were inferred from the DNA itself. The sample has 40,000 to 45,000 clones; around 70% are singletons. The sequence came from an elderly man with acute or convalescent COVID-19. V is TRBV11-3 and J is TRBJ1-1; possible D gene TRBD1, 5 bases. The source material was peripheral blood. The CDR3 nucleotides are TGTGCCAGCAGCCGAACCCTCACAGGGAACACTGAAGCTTTCTTT. Translated: CASSRTLTGNTEAFF.